The 14 T cell receptor beta chains listed next were all sequenced from one sample in a study of blood T cell repertoires in COVID-19. The assay was immunoSEQ multiplex PCR, and TCRdb's table has in-frame clones only and misses some. The sample shows almost 200,000 clones, around 75% of them seen only once. The sequencing input was peripheral blood. The receptors originated from a woman aged 40 to 49 with COVID-19, enrolled during active disease.

This clone was detected once. V is TRBV27 and J is TRBJ2-7, with 7 nucleotides matching TRBD1. The CDR3 is 13 residues long. In germline, CDR1 is MNHEY, CDR2 SMNVEV (reference sequence). The V segment lost 7 bases and the J segment 3 bases; nucleotides outside the gene matches: 6. In DNA, the CDR3 is TGTGCCAGCAACTCAAGGACAGGCTACGAGCAGTACTTC. Translating gives CASNSRTGYEQYF.

V usage is TRBV5-1 and J usage is TRBJ1-6; D is undetermined. This CDR3 contains 14 residues. CDR1 SGHRS and CDR2 YFSETQ come from the germline V gene. V shed 1 base and J shed 5 bases, with 7 bases lying between them. The DNA for the CDR3 is TGCGCCAGCAGCTTGAGAACAGATAATTCACCCCTCCACTTT. Protein sequence: CASSLRTDNSPLHF.

The V call is TRBV4-1, the J call TRBJ1-1; 8 bases are a match to TRBD1. Trimming cost V 2 bases and J 0 bases; bases outside gene matches: 5. The CDR3 has 16 residues. Germline CDR1 is MGHRA and CDR2 is YSYEKL. CDR3 coding DNA: TGCGCCAGCAGCCAAAAAGGGGACAGGATGAACACTGAAGCTTTCTTT. Residues: CASSQKGDRMNTEAFF.

As to this clone: The identical CDR3 is also encoded by other nucleotide sequences in the sample. J is TRBJ2-7 and V is TRBV18; TRBD1 matches at 11 bases. CDR3 length: 15 residues. Germline loops: CDR1 KGHSH, CDR2 LQKENI. V shed 3 bases and J 1 base; nucleotides not matched to a gene: 2. For the CDR3, the DNA is TGTGCCAGCTCACCCGGGACAGGGGGTTCCTACGAGCAGTACTTC. This codes for CASSPGTGGSYEQYF.

The rearrangement joins TRBV30 to TRBJ1-4, with D possibly being TRBD1 (5 bases). Germline CDR1 and CDR2: GTSNPN and SVGIG (reference sequence). This CDR3 is built from 14 residues. V was clipped by 4 bases and J by 3 bases, with 12 bases between them. The CDR3 sequence: CAWNPQGPNEKLFF. CDR3 nucleotide sequence: TGTGCCTGGAACCCCCAGGGCCCTAATGAAAAACTGTTTTTT.

The rearrangement uses TRBV30 and TRBJ1-5; D call uncertain. CDR1 GTSNPN and CDR2 SVGIG come from the germline V gene (reference sequence). Trimming stripped 0 bases from V and 0 bases from J, with 6 bases between. The CDR3 sequence is 14 residues long. The CDR3, as DNA: TGTGCCTGGAGTGTGAGCATTAGCAATCAGCCCCAGCATTTT. Translated: CAWSVSISNQPQHF.

This chain connects TRBV7-2 to TRBJ2-7; TRBD2 is a possible D gene (6 bases). The CDR3 is 16 amino acids. Trimming pared 2 bases from V and 9 bases from J, leaving 23 bases between. The V gene's germline CDR1 is SGHTA and CDR2 FQGNSA. CDR3 in DNA: TGTGCCAGCAGCTTAAGCCCCGGGACTTTCATTCAGGGGCAGTACTTC. Amino acid sequence: CASSLSPGTFIQGQYF.

This clone appeared a few times. The chain carries TRBV11-2 and TRBJ2-5, with 9 bases aligning to TRBD2. V shed 8 bases, J shed 5 bases, and the junction held 6 bases outside the gene matches. The CDR3 has 13 amino acids. Germline V gene lookup returns CDR1 SGHAT and CDR2 FQNNGV. CDR3 sequence: CASAVAGGETQYF. Written as DNA, the CDR3 is TGTGCCAGCGCAGTTGCGGGGGGGGAGACCCAGTACTTC.

The genes are TRBV5-1 and TRBJ1-4; maybe TRBD1 (5 bases). Trimming took off 4 bases at V and 0 bases at J, with 13 bases between the two ends. CDR1 is SGHRS and CDR2 is YFSETQ in the germline V gene. The CDR3 extends over 16 amino acids. The CDR3 nucleotides are TGCGCCAGCAGCGGGGCCCAGATGTCAACTAATGAAAAACTGTTTTTT. This gives the protein CASSGAQMSTNEKLFF.

This clone was counted between two and nine times. The chain is built from TRBV4-2 and TRBJ2-1; 13 bases line up with TRBD2. CDR1 is LGHNA and CDR2 is YNFKEQ in the germline V gene. The V and J ends lost 5 bases and 5 bases, in that order; junction bases with no gene match: 15. CDR3 length: 19 amino acids. This CDR3 is CASSSSRLAGGRNDNEQFF. CDR3 coding DNA: TGTGCCAGCAGCTCATCCCGACTAGCGGGAGGCCGGAATGACAATGAGCAGTTCTTC.

The V and J genes are TRBV5-1 and TRBJ1-6; D is ambiguous. V was trimmed by 4 bases and J by 3 bases, leaving 8 bases between them. Looked up from germline, CDR1 is SGHRS and CDR2 is YFSETQ. This CDR3 has 14 residues. CDR3: CASSLEDYNSPLHF. The CDR3 bases are TGCGCCAGCAGCCTAGAGGACTATAATTCACCCCTCCACTTT.

This clone was recorded only once. The chain employs TRBV6-2 or TRBV6-3 and TRBJ1-2; 7 nucleotides agree with TRBD1. The CDR3 totals 15 residues. CDR1 is MNHEY and CDR2 is SVGEGT in the germline V gene. V lost 5 bases to trimming and J lost 5 bases; unmatched junction nucleotides: 11. CDR3 DNA: TGTGCCAGCAGTACCCGGACAGGAGATCCGTATGGCTACACCTTC. Translated: CASSTRTGDPYGYTF.

The chain uses TRBV7-7 and TRBJ2-5, with 16 bases aligning to TRBD2. The V gene end was trimmed by 3 bases and the J gene end by 5 bases; junction bases not matched to a gene: 6. Germline CDR1 and CDR2: SSHAT and FNYEAQ (reference sequence). The CDR3 is made up of 17 amino acids. CDR3 in DNA: TGTGCCAGCAGCTTGGCAGGGACTAGCGGGGGGGCGGAGACCCAGTACTTC. The encoded protein is CASSLAGTSGGAETQYF.

This rearrangement joins TRBV7-9 to TRBJ1-5; D not resolved. Germline assignment: CDR1 SEHNR and CDR2 FQNEAQ (reference sequence). Trimming stripped 5 bases from V and 0 bases from J, with 5 bases between. This CDR3 has 13 residues. This CDR3 is CASSPLSNQPQHF. DNA for the CDR3: TGTGCCAGCAGCCCTCTTAGCAATCAGCCCCAGCATTTT. Variable domain in full (rest from reference TRBV7-9 and TRBJ1-5): DTGVSQNPRHKITKRGQNVTFRCDPISEHNRLYWYRQTLGQGPEFLTYFQNEAQLEKSRLLSDRFSAERPKGSFSTLEIQRTEQGDSAMYLCASSPLSNQPQHFGDGTRLSIL.